This entry is about one TCR beta chain. The antigen remains undetermined. The protocol was immunoSEQ multiplex PCR, while the TCRdb copy is restricted to in-frame clones and leaves out a portion. The sample yields more than 85,000 clones, about 88% seen once. These data are taken from a study of T cell responses to AZD1222 COVID-19 vaccine. CDR1 is KGHSH and CDR2 is LQKENI in the germline V gene. The V and J ends lost 1 base and 10 bases respectively, with 17 bases between them. The CDR3 consists of 15 residues. General study points: Unmutated regions of variants are reportedly targeted by nearly half of spike-specific TCRs. Spike-wide vaccine-associated CD4 TCRs dominated at 160-218 and 743-854.

The chain uses TRBV18 and TRBJ2-1; the D is unclear. Sequenced material: peripheral blood, taken on day 0 of AZD1222 vaccination. This clonotype originated in an adult in good health. CDR3 region: CASSPQTTSSGEQFF. CDR3 bases: TGTGCCAGCTCACCACAAACTACGTCTAGTGGCGAGCAGTTCTTC.